Here is one T cell receptor (beta chain) with its context. The antigen is unknown. All gene names here are mouse names. The read halts 4 residues ahead of the CDR3 end, with the missing end drawn from the germline J gene. The sequencing template was cDNA reverse transcribed from extracted RNA. Measured with immunoSEQ multiplex PCR; TCRdb has only the in-frame clones, and not every one. The repertoire consists of about 270,000 clones, none detected only once. The sample is drawn from a study of CD8+ T cells in alopecia areata. Study outcomes and limitations: There were also resident alphabeta T cells of normal skin sequenced in scalp samples.

Markers used for sorting pooled cutaneous lymph node cells were CD4, CD8alpha, NKG2D, NKG2ACE and others. The CDR3 length is 14 residues. The germline V and J ends were trimmed by 5 bases and 0 bases, with 12 bases remaining between them. The V gene's germline CDR1 is NNHDY and CDR2 SYVADS. This sequence originates from a C3H/HeJ mouse with alopecia areata. MHC haplotype of the mouse line: H2-k. The specimen was CD4+ T cells sorted from a lymph node. The V and J genes are TRBV13-3 and TRBJ2-7, with D possibly being TRBD2 (6 bases). The CDR3 DNA, read in part, is TGTGCCAGCAGGTTCTGGGGTAGCTCCTAT. It is translated as CASRFWGSSY. The full-length CDR3 reads as CASRFWGSSYEQYF.